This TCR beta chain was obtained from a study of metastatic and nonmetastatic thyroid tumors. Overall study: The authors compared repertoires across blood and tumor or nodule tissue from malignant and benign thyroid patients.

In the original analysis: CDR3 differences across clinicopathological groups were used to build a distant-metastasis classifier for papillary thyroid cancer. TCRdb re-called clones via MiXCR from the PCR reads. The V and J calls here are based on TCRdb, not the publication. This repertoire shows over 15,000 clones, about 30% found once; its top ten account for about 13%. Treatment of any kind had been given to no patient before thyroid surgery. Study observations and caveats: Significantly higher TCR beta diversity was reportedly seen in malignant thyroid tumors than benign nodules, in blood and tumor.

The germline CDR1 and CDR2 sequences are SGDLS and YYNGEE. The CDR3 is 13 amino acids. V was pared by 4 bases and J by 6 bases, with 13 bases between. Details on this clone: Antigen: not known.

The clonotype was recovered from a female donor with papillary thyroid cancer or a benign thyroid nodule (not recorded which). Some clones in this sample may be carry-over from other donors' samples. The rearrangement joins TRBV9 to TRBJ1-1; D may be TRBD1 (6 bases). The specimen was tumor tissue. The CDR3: CASSRDTRSEAFF. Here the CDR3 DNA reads TGTGCCAGCAGCCGGGACACAAGATCTGAAGCTTTCTTT.